Each of the 22 T cell receptor beta chains below was sequenced from the same sample in a study of cytomegalovirus exposure and HLA in healthy donors. Libraries were prepared by immunoSEQ multiplex PCR; TCRdb keeps only in-frame clonotypes and omits some of them. The sample carries some 150,000 clones, approximately 91% recorded once. The sample consisted of PBMCs. The receptors derive from a man younger than 30 in good health and CMV-seronegative.

The chain carries TRBV5-3 and TRBJ1-6; tentative D call: TRBD1 (6 bases). TRBV5-3 is classed as an ORF, of uncertain function. There are 20 residues in the CDR3. V lost 1 base, J lost 6 bases, and 26 bases lay in between. The CDR3 DNA is TGTGCCAGAAGCTTGACATCACCTAGAAGGGGGTCTTTGGGTAATTCACCCCTCCACTTT. It specifies CARSLTSPRRGSLGNSPLHF.

This chain links TRBV10-3 with TRBJ1-2; D is unresolved. From germline, CDR1 is ENHRY and CDR2 SYGVKD. V lost 7 bases and J 0 bases, leaving 6 bases between the germline ends. CDR3 length: 12 residues. This chain's CDR3 is CAITGSNYGYTF. The CDR3 bases are TGTGCCATCACGGGATCTAACTATGGCTACACCTTC.

The chain combines TRBV6-1 with TRBJ1-5, with TRBD1 as a possible D gene (6 bases). The CDR3 has 15 residues. Trimming removed 8 bases at V and 6 bases at J, with 20 bases between. Germline assignment: CDR1 MNHNS and CDR2 SASEGT. The CDR3: CASLGDTRYVQPQHF. CDR3 bases: TGTGCCAGCCTTGGGGACACCCGCTACGTTCAGCCCCAGCATTTT.

This clone was observed a handful of times. The chain has TRBV2 and TRBJ1-2; 7 nucleotides agree with TRBD1. CDR1 is SNHLY and CDR2 is FYNNEI in the germline V gene. J was trimmed by 2 bases and V by 6 bases; bases with no gene match: 3. This CDR3 has 13 residues. CDR3 residues: CASRGDRNYGYTF. CDR3 in DNA: TGTGCCAGCAGGGGGGACAGAAACTATGGCTACACCTTC.

The chain carries TRBV27 and TRBJ2-2; tentatively, D is TRBD1 (6 bases). The germline CDR1 and CDR2 sequences are MNHEY and SMNVEV (reference sequence). Trimming pared 3 bases from V and 4 bases from J, leaving 9 bases between. The CDR3 is 14 residues long. CDR3 loop: CASSFLGGTGELFF. The CDR3 region has the DNA TGTGCCAGCAGTTTTTTAGGGGGCACCGGGGAGCTGTTTTTT.

The J gene is TRBJ1-4, the V gene TRBV13, with 7 nucleotides matching TRBD1. CDR1 and CDR2 from the germline V gene are PRHDT and FYEKMQ (reference sequence). V lost 4 bases to trimming and J lost 2 bases; unmatched junction nucleotides: 7. The CDR3 spans 16 residues. The CDR3 region is CASSSDRVHTNEKLFF. CDR3 in DNA: TGTGCCAGCAGCTCCGACAGGGTTCACACTAATGAAAAACTGTTTTTT.

V and J are TRBV15 and TRBJ1-1; D ambiguous. The length of the CDR3 is 12 residues. Trimming stripped 7 bases from V and 6 bases from J, with 12 bases between. The germline V gene has CDR1 LNHNV and CDR2 YYDKDF (reference sequence). CDR3 sequence reads: CATTSREAEAFF. The DNA of the CDR3 is TGTGCCACCACCAGTCGGGAGGCTGAAGCTTTCTTT.

This chain joins TRBV6-5 and TRBJ2-1; 9 bases match TRBD1. CDR1 and CDR2 (germline): MNHEY, SVGAGI. The trim removed 5 bases at V and 2 bases at J, leaving 4 bases unmatched. This CDR3 comprises 15 residues. Written as DNA, the CDR3 is TGTGCCAGCAGTCGGGACAGGGACACCTACAATGAGCAGTTCTTC. Translating gives CASSRDRDTYNEQFF.

This chain uses TRBV30 with TRBJ2-7, with 7 positions matching TRBD1. CDR3 length: 13 residues. Germline CDR1 is GTSNPN and CDR2 is SVGIG (reference sequence). The junction had 5 bases not matched to a gene; V was cut back by 0 bases and J by 6 bases. The CDR3 reads CAWSVYSGGEQYV. CDR3 coding DNA: TGTGCCTGGAGTGTTTATTCAGGGGGCGAGCAGTACGTC.

This chain uses TRBV9 with TRBJ1-5; TRBD1 is a possible D gene (6 bases). Trimming took 2 bases from V and 4 from J, leaving 13 bases between them. The germline CDR1 and CDR2 sequences are SGDLS and YYNGEE. This CDR3 has 15 amino acids. The CDR3 loop is CASSVTGQTNQPQHF. CDR3 bases: TGTGCCAGCAGCGTGACAGGACAGACAAATCAGCCCCAGCATTTT.

The V call is TRBV12-5, the J call TRBJ2-1; D remains ambiguous. Deletions cut 8 bases from V and 0 bases from J, with 8 bases between. Germline V lookup: CDR1 LGHNT, CDR2 FRNRAP. This CDR3 has 13 residues. In DNA form, the CDR3 reads TGTGCTAGTTTCTTGAGCTCCTACAATGAGCAGTTCTTC. Amino acids: CASFLSSYNEQFF. Combining the CDR3 with reference TRBV12-5 and TRBJ2-1 gives the whole variable domain DARVTQTPRHKVTEMGQEVTMRCQPILGHNTVFWYRQTMMQGLELLAYFRNRAPLDDSGMPKDRFSAEMPDATLATLKIQPSEPRDSAVYFCASFLSSYNEQFFGPGTRLTVL.

J is TRBJ2-3 and V is TRBV5-1; TRBD1 matches at 9 bases. With V trimmed by 3 bases and J by 3 bases, 8 bases remained unmatched. The germline V gene encodes CDR1 SGHRS and CDR2 YFSETQ. CDR3 length equals 16 residues. The CDR3 DNA reads TGCGCCAGCAGCTCAATAGGGGACAGGGAGACAGATACGCAGTATTTT. Amino acid sequence: CASSSIGDRETDTQYF.

The gene calls are TRBV5-8 and TRBJ2-2, with a tentative D call TRBD2 (6 bases). CDR3 length: 15 residues. The germline V gene has CDR1 SGHTS and CDR2 YDEGEE. The V and J ends lost 4 bases and 4 bases respectively, with 14 bases between them. The CDR3 here is CASSSWEESTGELFF. In DNA, the CDR3 is TGTGCCAGCAGCAGTTGGGAGGAGTCCACCGGGGAGCTGTTTTTT.

This clone was detected only a few times. This chain connects TRBV18 to TRBJ1-1; D might be TRBD1 (5 bases). V was cut by 0 bases and J by 9 bases, with 23 bases left in between. This CDR3 region has 17 residues. Germline-derived CDR1 and CDR2 are KGHSH and LQKENI. The CDR3 here is CASSPPGQVGGSAKAFF. The DNA for the CDR3 is TGTGCCAGCTCACCACCAGGGCAGGTCGGGGGGAGTGCAAAAGCTTTCTTT.

The rearrangement uses TRBV9 and TRBJ2-6, with 12 bases aligning to TRBD2. This CDR3 spans 19 amino acids. The V gene end was trimmed by 0 bases and the J gene end by 0 bases; junction bases not matched to a gene: 4. Germline V gives CDR1 SGDLS, CDR2 YYNGEE. The CDR3 DNA follows: TGTGCCAGCAGCGTAGGACTAGCGGGAGCCACCTCTGGGGCCAACGTCCTGACTTTC. It codes for CASSVGLAGATSGANVLTF. Using reference TRBV9 and TRBJ2-6 for the parts outside the CDR3, the full variable domain is DSGVTQTPKHLITATGQRVTLRCSPRSGDLSVYWYQQSLDQGLQFLIQYYNGEERAKGNILERFSAQQFPDLHSELNLSSLELGDSALYFCASSVGLAGATSGANVLTFGAGSRLTVL.

The V and J genes are TRBV10-3 and TRBJ1-3; TRBD1 matches 9 bases. With V trimmed by 0 bases and J by 3 bases, 3 bases remained unmatched. Germline V gene sequence: CDR1 ENHRY, CDR2 SYGVKD. The CDR3 covers 16 residues. CDR3 in DNA: TGTGCCATCAGTGAGTCCACAGGGGGCGGTGGAAACACCATATATTTT. Residues: CAISESTGGGGNTIYF.

The gene calls are TRBV2 and TRBJ2-2; no clear D. Trimming took off 2 bases at V and 4 bases at J, with 11 bases between the two ends. This CDR3 has 15 amino acids. The germline V gene has CDR1 SNHLY and CDR2 FYNNEI. The CDR3 spells CASSETGLATGELFF. CDR3 bases: TGTGCCAGCAGTGAAACGGGTCTGGCCACCGGGGAGCTGTTTTTT.

The sample holds one count of this clone. The rearrangement links TRBV5-8 to TRBJ2-2; 11 bases agree with TRBD2. J gave up 5 bases and V 4 bases, and 7 bases lay outside the gene matches. The germline CDR1 and CDR2 sequences are SGHTS and YDEGEE. The CDR3 runs to 16 residues. CDR3 nucleotide sequence: TGTGCCAGCAGCGTCGGGACTAGCGGCATAACCGGGGAGCTGTTTTTT. It yields the protein CASSVGTSGITGELFF.

The V and J genes are TRBV7-6 and TRBJ2-7; D perhaps matches TRBD2 (6 bases). Germline V gives CDR1 SGHVS, CDR2 FNYEAQ. Trimming took 3 bases from V and 7 from J, leaving 13 bases between them. The CDR3 has 13 amino acids. This CDR3 reads CASSLSGREEQYV. For the CDR3, the DNA is TGTGCCAGCAGCTTGTCTGGCCGGGAGGAGCAGTACGTC.

This clone was detected once. An end of the junction differs from the germline gene, which may be a read error. This chain links TRBV2 with TRBJ2-1; 8 bases line up with TRBD2. Germline values: CDR1 SNHLY, CDR2 FYNNEI. The CDR3 extends over 16 amino acids. CDR3 residues: CHTPTGPGGLHNEQFF. The CDR3 nucleotides read TGCCACACTCCAACGGGCCCGGGGGGGCTCCACAATGAGCAGTTCTTC.

The chain has TRBV7-2 and TRBJ1-2; tentative D call: TRBD1 (5 bases). The CDR3 spans 15 residues. V was cut by 5 bases and J by 2 bases, with 15 bases left in between. Germline V CDR1 and CDR2: SGHTA, FQGNSA. The CDR3 protein is CASSPFMGPNYGYTF. The CDR3 DNA is TGTGCCAGCAGCCCGTTTATGGGGCCAAACTATGGCTACACCTTC. The full variable domain, in which reference TRBV7-2 and TRBJ1-2 provide the parts outside the CDR3, is GAGVSQSPSNKVTEKGKDVELRCDPISGHTALYWYRQSLGQGLEFLIYFQGNSAPDKSGLPSDRFSAERTGGSVSTLTIQRTQQEDSAVYLCASSPFMGPNYGYTFGSGTRLTVV.

The chain employs TRBV7-2 and TRBJ2-2; weak D call: TRBD1 (6 bases). CDR3 length: 15 amino acids. Trimming left V 5 bases short and J 6 bases short, with 16 bases between. Germline assignment: CDR1 SGHTA and CDR2 FQGNSA. The DNA of the CDR3 is TGTGCCAGCAGCACGACCGGGACAAACCCCGGGGAGCTGTTTTTT. Residues: CASSTTGTNPGELFF.